This TCR beta chain originates from a study of Graves' ophthalmopathy and Graves' hyperthyroidism. CDR3 length: 11 residues. Germline CDR1 and CDR2: SGHRS and YFSETQ. This clonotype was detected ten times or more. The germline gene is not matched at one end of the junction; a read error may be the cause. For repertoire sequencing, the TCR beta CDR3 regions were amplified from RNA transcripts. An initial RT-PCR round employing HTBI primers preceded a second-round multiplex PCR. TCRdb recomputed calls from the multiplex PCR reads with MiXCR, one row per CDR3 protein. The sample has roughly 410,000 distinct CDR3 sequences; over 15% are singletons.

The specimen was peripheral blood. This receptor was identified in a woman under 30 with stable Graves' hyperthyroidism. The chain employs TRBV5-1 and TRBJ2-4, with TRBD2 identical over 7 bases. The DNA for the CDR3 is TGCGCCTGTCCCCGGGAGGACATTAAGTACTTC. Residues: CACPREDIKYF.